These 16 T cell receptor beta chains share one sample of origin, sequenced in a study of cytomegalovirus exposure and HLA in healthy donors. Both 60 Vbeta primers and 13 Jbeta primers went into the PCR. The data were produced by immunoSEQ multiplex PCR, yet TCRdb's version contains in-frame clones alone and is incomplete. This sample has roughly 100,000 clones; about 69% occur once, and the top ten carry more than 4.5%. The sequenced material came from PBMCs. Receptors originate from a human donor in good health.

This clone was counted a few times. In DNA, the CDR3 is TGTGCCAGCAGTTACTACGGACAGGGAGGGACCGGGGAGCTGTTTTTT. Its translation: CASSYYGQGGTGELFF. This rearrangement joins TRBV6-5 to TRBJ2-2, with D maybe TRBD1 (8 bases). This CDR3 contains 16 residues. The germline gives CDR1 MNHEY, CDR2 SVGAGI. V lost 1 base and J lost 5, with 14 bases in between.

The chain combines TRBV5-6 with TRBJ2-2, with D possibly being TRBD2 (6 bases). The germline V gene encodes CDR1 SGHDT and CDR2 YYEEEE. Trimming cost V 6 bases and J 3 bases, with 21 bases left between them. The CDR3 contains 17 residues. The CDR3 nucleotides read TGTGCCAGCACCCCCCCCGTGGGAGGAGTCGACACCGGGGAGCTGTTTTTT. Translated, it gives CASTPPVGGVDTGELFF.

This clone was detected only a few times. This rearrangement joins TRBV6-1 to TRBJ1-1; 7 positions match TRBD1. V was pared by 3 bases and J by 6 bases, with 7 bases of the junction left unmatched. Germline loops: CDR1 MNHNS, CDR2 SASEGT. The CDR3 runs to 14 residues. In DNA, the CDR3 is TGTGCCAGCAGTGAGGCCCGGGACAGTGCTGAAGCTTTCTTT. Protein product: CASSEARDSAEAFF.

This chain uses TRBV7-8 with TRBJ2-2; no firm D call. The V gene lost 5 bases and the J gene lost 2 bases, with 6 bases spanning the gap. This CDR3 contains 13 residues. Germline V gene lookup returns CDR1 SGHVS and CDR2 FQNEAQ. This CDR3 reads CASSPVNTGELFF. The CDR3 region has the DNA TGTGCCAGCAGCCCGGTTAACACCGGGGAGCTGTTTTTT.

This chain links TRBV6-1 with TRBJ2-4; the match to TRBD2 covers 7 bases. Trimming took 4 bases from V and 0 from J; bases not matched to a gene: 6. There are 16 residues in the CDR3. The germline CDR1 and CDR2 sequences are MNHNS and SASEGT. In DNA form, the CDR3 reads TGTGCCAGCAGTGTCTCTAGCGGACTAGCCAAAAACATTCAGTACTTC. It encodes CASSVSSGLAKNIQYF.

This clone was seen once. The V and J genes are TRBV15 and TRBJ2-3, with D possibly TRBD2 on 5 matching bases. Germline V CDR1 and CDR2: LNHNV, YYDKDF (reference sequence). This CDR3 is built from 17 residues. Between the trimmed V and J ends, which lost 0 bases and 2 bases, there was a span of 15 bases. The CDR3 DNA reads TGTGCCACCAGCAGAGATCGGAGGAGTGGGCTCACAGATACGCAGTATTTT. It encodes CATSRDRRSGLTDTQYF.

The chain uses TRBV27 and TRBJ2-3; D is possibly TRBD2 (5 bases). The V and J ends lost 2 bases and 1 base respectively, with 10 bases between them. Germline values: CDR1 MNHEY, CDR2 SMNVEV (reference sequence). There are 15 residues in the CDR3. DNA of the CDR3: TGTGCCAGCAGTTTACGGGATCGTCGCACAGATACGCAGTATTTT. Translation: CASSLRDRRTDTQYF.

The chain has TRBV6-1 and TRBJ2-7; the D is unclear. The germline CDR1 and CDR2 sequences are MNHNS and SASEGT. V shed 2 bases and J shed 3 bases, with 11 bases lying between them. CDR3 length: 14 residues. As DNA, the CDR3 is TGTGCCAGCAGTGAAATCGACACCGACTACGAGCAGTACTTC. Translated: CASSEIDTDYEQYF.

Remarks on this clone: The DNA is omitted, as the CDR3 cannot be located on it reliably, and the CDR3 follows TCRdb's listing. The chain couples TRBV29-1 to TRBJ1-2; the DNA was not used to check the table's D call, TRBD1. The germline V gene has CDR1 SQVTM and CDR2 ANQGSEA. The CDR3 has 15 amino acids, counting both end residues. The CDR3 is CSASWPTGANYGCTF.

The chain has TRBV7-2 and TRBJ1-1; a weak D match, TRBD1 (5 bases). The CDR3 has 14 amino acids. Germline V gene lookup returns CDR1 SGHTA and CDR2 FQGNSA. The V end was cut by 0 bases, the J end by 1 base, with 6 bases between. CDR3 protein: CASSLAGGNTEAFF. The CDR3 DNA reads as TGTGCCAGCAGCTTAGCGGGGGGGAACACTGAAGCTTTCTTT. Full variable domain (remainder filled in from reference TRBV7-2 and TRBJ1-1): GAGVSQSPSNKVTEKGKDVELRCDPISGHTALYWYRQSLGQGLEFLIYFQGNSAPDKSGLPSDRFSAERTGGSVSTLTIQRTQQEDSAVYLCASSLAGGNTEAFFGQGTRLTVV.

The chain carries TRBV18 and TRBJ2-7, with D possibly matching TRBD1 (6 bases). There are 15 residues in the CDR3. Germline loops: CDR1 KGHSH, CDR2 LQKENI. The V gene lost 3 bases and the J gene lost 3 bases, with 15 bases spanning the gap. CDR3 coding DNA: TGTGCCAGCTCACCCCGATCGGACAGCGTCTACGAGCAGTACTTC. Its translation is CASSPRSDSVYEQYF.

This clone was seen only once. The rearrangement joins TRBV19 to TRBJ1-5; 8 bases fit TRBD1. Germline trimming cut 3 bases from V and 4 bases from J; bases unmatched to any gene: 5. Per the germline V gene, CDR1 is LNHDA and CDR2 is SQIVND (reference sequence). The CDR3 spans 15 residues. CDR3 region: CASSIRGQGNQPQHF. The CDR3 region has the DNA TGTGCCAGTAGTATCCGCGGACAGGGTAATCAGCCCCAGCATTTT.

The chain joins TRBV4-2 to TRBJ1-1; D call uncertain. The germline V gene has CDR1 LGHNA and CDR2 YNFKEQ. This CDR3 has 13 amino acids. V was cut by 0 bases and J by 5 bases, with 7 bases left in between. CDR3 region: CASSQEEGTEAFF. The DNA for the CDR3 is TGTGCCAGCAGCCAAGAGGAGGGAACTGAAGCTTTCTTT.

The chain is built from TRBV5-1 and TRBJ2-1; 8 bases match TRBD1. This CDR3 has 16 amino acids. Germline values: CDR1 SGHRS, CDR2 YFSETQ. Trimming at V came to 3 bases and at J to 7 bases, leaving 12 bases not matched to a gene. This CDR3 reads CASSSHHRQGLNEQFF. The CDR3 DNA is TGCGCCAGCAGCTCCCACCATCGACAGGGGCTGAATGAGCAGTTCTTC.

The sample holds a few counts of this clone. This chain connects TRBV5-1 to TRBJ2-3; TRBD1 might be the D (5 bases). The germline CDR1 and CDR2 sequences are SGHRS and YFSETQ. Trimming left V 4 bases short and J 0 bases short, with 9 bases between. The CDR3 covers 14 residues. The CDR3 DNA sequence: TGCGCCAGCAGCCCGACAGCTAGCACAGATACGCAGTATTTT. Translated, it gives CASSPTASTDTQYF.

This clone was seen a handful of times. The chain employs TRBV5-4 and TRBJ2-5; D possibly corresponds to TRBD1 (6 bases). The CDR3 spans 14 residues. The ends were cut back, 1 base at V and 4 bases at J, with 11 bases in the middle. The germline CDR1 and CDR2 sequences are SGHNT and YYREEE (reference sequence). DNA of the CDR3: TGTGCCAGCAGCTTGCAGGGGACCCCAGAGACCCAGTACTTC. Protein sequence: CASSLQGTPETQYF.